Reported below is one T cell receptor (beta chain). The antigen is unknown. What the library attached to individual cDNA molecules were unique molecular identifiers. TCRdb re-called the RACE reads with MiXCR, one entry per CDR3 protein. The sample shows about 82,000 distinct CDR3 sequences, 10% to 15% of them seen only once. This specimen comes from a study of human T cells and chemical hapten exposure. Study context: Per-sample TCR yields varied mainly from small pooled library volume differences. Study-level findings and limits: DPC sensitization did not alter TCRs above 1 in 1000 frequency. Against controls, expanded TCRs gave rise to significantly more large CDR3 similarity clusters.

Time point in this sample: patch test 3, about 24 weeks after DPC sensitization. Described treatment: therapeutic diphenylcyclopropenone sensitization with weekly scalp DPC. This CDR3 comprises 13 residues. Germline V gives CDR1 MNHNS, CDR2 SASEGT. V gave up 0 bases and J gave up 9 bases, with 6 bases separating them. This sequence originates from a woman in her forties or fifties with alopecia areata. Some clones in this sample may be carry-over from other donors' samples. The rearrangement uses TRBV6-1 and TRBJ1-6; D is unclear. This material consisted of whole blood, taken in connection with sensitization to the hapten diphenylcyclopropenone (DPC). In DNA, the CDR3 is TGTGCCAGCAGTGAAGCGACGGTTTCACCCCTCCACTTT. Amino acids: CASSEATVSPLHF.